The entry below describes one TCR beta chain. Time point given: pre-sensitization, week 0. The treatment is: therapeutic diphenylcyclopropenone sensitization with weekly scalp DPC. Each patch-test visit's blood sample preceded patch application. Unfractionated whole blood was the source from which total RNA was extracted. The germline V gene has CDR1 ENHRY and CDR2 SYGVKD. This CDR3 has 14 residues. V shed 4 bases and J shed 8 bases, with 12 bases lying between them. Study processing details: Samples had a median of 95,638 TCRs, ranging about 20,000 to 700,000. TCRdb re-called the RACE reads with MiXCR, one entry per CDR3 protein. TCRdb's processing, not the study's, gives the V and J calls here. The sample has more than 80,000 distinct CDR3 sequences, 9.5% to 15% seen once. This sample is drawn from a study of human T cells and chemical hapten exposure.

The receptor was derived from a woman aged 45-65 years with alopecia areata. Some clones in this sample may be carry-over from other donors' samples. The sample here was whole blood, taken in connection with sensitization to the hapten diphenylcyclopropenone (DPC). V usage is TRBV10-3 and J usage is TRBJ1-6; D unclear. The CDR3 sequence: CAISGEGRDSPLHF. CDR3 nucleotides: TGTGCCATCAGTGGGGAGGGCCGGGATTCACCCCTCCACTTT.